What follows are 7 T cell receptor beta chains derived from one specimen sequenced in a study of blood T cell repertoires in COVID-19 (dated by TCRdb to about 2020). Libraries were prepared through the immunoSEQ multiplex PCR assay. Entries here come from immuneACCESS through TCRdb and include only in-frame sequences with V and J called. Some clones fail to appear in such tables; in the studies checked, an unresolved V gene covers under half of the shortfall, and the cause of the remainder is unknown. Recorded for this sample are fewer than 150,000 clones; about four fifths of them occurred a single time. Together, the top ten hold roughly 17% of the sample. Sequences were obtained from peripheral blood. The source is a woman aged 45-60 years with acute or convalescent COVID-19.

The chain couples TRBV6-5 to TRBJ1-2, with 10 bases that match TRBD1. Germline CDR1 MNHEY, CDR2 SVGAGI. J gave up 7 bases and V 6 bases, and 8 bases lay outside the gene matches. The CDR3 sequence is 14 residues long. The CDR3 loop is CASSRGQGWPGYTF. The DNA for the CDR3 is TGTGCCAGCAGCCGGGGACAGGGGTGGCCTGGCTACACCTTC.

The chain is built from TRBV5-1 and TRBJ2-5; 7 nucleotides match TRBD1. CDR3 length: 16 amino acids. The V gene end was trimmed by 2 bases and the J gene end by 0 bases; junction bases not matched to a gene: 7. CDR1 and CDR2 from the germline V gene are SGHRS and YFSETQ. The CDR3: CASSFQGQAYQETQYF. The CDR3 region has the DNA TGCGCCAGCAGCTTTCAAGGACAGGCCTACCAAGAGACCCAGTACTTC.

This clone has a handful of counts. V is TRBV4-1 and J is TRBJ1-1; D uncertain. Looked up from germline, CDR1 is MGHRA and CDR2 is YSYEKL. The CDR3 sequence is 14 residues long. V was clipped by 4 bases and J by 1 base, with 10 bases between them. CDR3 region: CASSPKTRNTEAFF. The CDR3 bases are TGCGCCAGCAGCCCAAAGACACGGAACACTGAAGCTTTCTTT.

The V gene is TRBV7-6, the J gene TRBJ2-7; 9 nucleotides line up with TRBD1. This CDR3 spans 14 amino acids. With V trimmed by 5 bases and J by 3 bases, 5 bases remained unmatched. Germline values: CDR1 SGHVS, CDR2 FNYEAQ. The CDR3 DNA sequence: TGTGCCAGCAGCGACCGGGACAGGGACTACGAGCAGTACTTC. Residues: CASSDRDRDYEQYF.

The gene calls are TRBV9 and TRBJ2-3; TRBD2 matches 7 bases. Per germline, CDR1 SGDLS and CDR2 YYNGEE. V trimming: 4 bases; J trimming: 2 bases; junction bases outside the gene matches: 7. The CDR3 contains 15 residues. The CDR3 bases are TGTGCCAGCAGCCCCCGAACTAGCGCCACAGATACGCAGTATTTT. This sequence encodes CASSPRTSATDTQYF.

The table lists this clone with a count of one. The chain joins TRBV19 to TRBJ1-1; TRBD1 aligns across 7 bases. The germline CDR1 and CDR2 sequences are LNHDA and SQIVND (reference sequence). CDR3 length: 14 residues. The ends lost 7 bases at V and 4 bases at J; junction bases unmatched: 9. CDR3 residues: CASTIQGSATEAFF. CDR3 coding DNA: TGTGCCAGTACCATACAGGGGTCCGCCACTGAAGCTTTCTTT.

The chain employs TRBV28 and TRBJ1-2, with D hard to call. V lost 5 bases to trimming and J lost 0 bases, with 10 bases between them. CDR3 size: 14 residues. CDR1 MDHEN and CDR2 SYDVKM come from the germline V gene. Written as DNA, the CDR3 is TGTGCCAGCAGTACCATAGATTCTAACTATGGCTACACCTTC. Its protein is CASSTIDSNYGYTF.